The clone carrying this T cell receptor beta chain was detected many times. CDR1 is MNHNY, CDR2 SVGAGI, per germline (reference sequence). The junction had 4 bases not matched to a gene; V was cut back by 4 bases and J by 5 bases. The CDR3 has 13 residues. This entry belongs to a study of T cells after yellow fever vaccination. Using its own MiXCR run on the 5' RACE reads, TCRdb lists one record per CDR3 protein. This sample has about 340,000 distinct CDR3 sequences, with 8.7% found just once. The TCR comes from a man aged 18 to 29 who received the YFV17D yellow fever vaccine. The V call is TRBV6-6, the J call TRBJ1-1; 7 bases align to TRBD1. The sample consisted of PBMCs, taken on the day of the first yellow fever vaccination. DNA of the CDR3: TGTGCCAGCAGTTCCGACAGGGAAACTGAAGCTTTCTTT. Protein product: CASSSDRETEAFF.